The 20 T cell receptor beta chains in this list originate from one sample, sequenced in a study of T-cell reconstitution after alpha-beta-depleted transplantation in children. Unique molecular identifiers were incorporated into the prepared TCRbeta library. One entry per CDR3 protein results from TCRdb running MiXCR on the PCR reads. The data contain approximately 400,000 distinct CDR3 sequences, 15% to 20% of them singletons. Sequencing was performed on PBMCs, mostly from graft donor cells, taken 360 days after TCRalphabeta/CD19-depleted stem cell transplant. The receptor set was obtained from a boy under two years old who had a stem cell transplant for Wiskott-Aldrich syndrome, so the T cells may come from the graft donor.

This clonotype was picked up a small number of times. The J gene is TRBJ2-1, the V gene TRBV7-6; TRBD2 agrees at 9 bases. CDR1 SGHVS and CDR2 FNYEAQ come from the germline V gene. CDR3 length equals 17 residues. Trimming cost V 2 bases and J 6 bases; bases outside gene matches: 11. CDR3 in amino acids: CASSLFLAGSPINEQFF. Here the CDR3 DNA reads TGTGCCAGCAGCTTATTCCTAGCGGGGTCACCTATCAATGAGCAGTTCTTC.

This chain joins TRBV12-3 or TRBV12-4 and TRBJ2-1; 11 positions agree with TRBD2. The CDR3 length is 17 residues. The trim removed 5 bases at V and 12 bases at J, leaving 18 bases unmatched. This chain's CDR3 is CASSPTGAGTSGPSQFF. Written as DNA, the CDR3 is TGTGCCAGCAGTCCTACAGGGGCTGGGACTAGCGGTCCCTCGCAGTTCTTC.

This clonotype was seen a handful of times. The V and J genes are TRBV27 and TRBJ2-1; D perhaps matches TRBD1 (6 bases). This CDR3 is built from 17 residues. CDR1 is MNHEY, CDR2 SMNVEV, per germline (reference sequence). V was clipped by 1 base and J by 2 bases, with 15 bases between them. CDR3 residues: CASSLFNRAKTYNEQFF. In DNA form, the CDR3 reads TGTGCCAGCAGTTTATTCAACAGGGCCAAAACCTACAATGAGCAGTTCTTC.

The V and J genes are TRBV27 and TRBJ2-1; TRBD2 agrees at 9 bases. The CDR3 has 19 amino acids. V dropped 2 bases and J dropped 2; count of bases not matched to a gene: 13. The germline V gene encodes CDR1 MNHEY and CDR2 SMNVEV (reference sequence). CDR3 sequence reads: CASSLGGGRAGITYNEQFF. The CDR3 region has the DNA TGTGCCAGCAGTTTAGGAGGCGGGAGGGCCGGGATAACCTACAATGAGCAGTTCTTC.

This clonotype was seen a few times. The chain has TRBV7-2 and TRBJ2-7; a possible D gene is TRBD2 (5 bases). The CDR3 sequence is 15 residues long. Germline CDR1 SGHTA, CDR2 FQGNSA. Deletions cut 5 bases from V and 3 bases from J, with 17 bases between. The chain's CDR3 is CASSPHGKTLYEQYF. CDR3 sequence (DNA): TGTGCCAGCAGCCCCCACGGGAAAACACTCTACGAGCAGTACTTC. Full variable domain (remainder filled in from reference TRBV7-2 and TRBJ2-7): GAGVSQSPSNKVTEKGKDVELRCDPISGHTALYWYRQSLGQGLEFLIYFQGNSAPDKSGLPSDRFSAERTGGSVSTLTIQRTQQEDSAVYLCASSPHGKTLYEQYFGPGTRLTVT.

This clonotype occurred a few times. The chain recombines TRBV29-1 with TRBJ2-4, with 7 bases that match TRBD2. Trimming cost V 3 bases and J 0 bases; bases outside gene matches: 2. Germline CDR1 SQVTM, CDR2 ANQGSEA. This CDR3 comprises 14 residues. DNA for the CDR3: TGCAGCGTTGAGCTAGCGGTAGCCAAAAACATTCAGTACTTC. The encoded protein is CSVELAVAKNIQYF.

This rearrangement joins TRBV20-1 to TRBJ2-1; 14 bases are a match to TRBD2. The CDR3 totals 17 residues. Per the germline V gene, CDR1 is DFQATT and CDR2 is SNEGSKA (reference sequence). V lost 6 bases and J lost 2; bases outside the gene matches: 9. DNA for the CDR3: TGCAGTGCCACGAGGACTAGCGGGAGGAGAGCCTACAATGAGCAGTTCTTC. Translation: CSATRTSGRRAYNEQFF.

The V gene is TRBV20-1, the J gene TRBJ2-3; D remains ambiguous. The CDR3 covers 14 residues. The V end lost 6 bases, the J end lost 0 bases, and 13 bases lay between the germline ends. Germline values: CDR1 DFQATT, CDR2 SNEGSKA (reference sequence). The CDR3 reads CSAVDPTSTDTQYF. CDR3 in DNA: TGCAGTGCCGTAGACCCCACTAGCACAGATACGCAGTATTTT.

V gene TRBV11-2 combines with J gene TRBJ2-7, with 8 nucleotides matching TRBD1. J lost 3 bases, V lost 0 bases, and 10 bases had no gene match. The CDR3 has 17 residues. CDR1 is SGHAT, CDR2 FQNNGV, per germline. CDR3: CASSLEARGQVYYEQYF. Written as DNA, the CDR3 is TGTGCCAGCAGCTTAGAGGCGAGGGGACAGGTCTACTACGAGCAGTACTTC.

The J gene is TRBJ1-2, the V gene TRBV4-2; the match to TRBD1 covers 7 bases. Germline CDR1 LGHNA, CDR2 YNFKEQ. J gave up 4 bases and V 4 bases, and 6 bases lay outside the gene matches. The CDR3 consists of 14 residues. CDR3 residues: CASSRTGATYGYTF. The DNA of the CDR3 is TGTGCCAGCAGCCGCACAGGGGCTACCTATGGCTACACCTTC.

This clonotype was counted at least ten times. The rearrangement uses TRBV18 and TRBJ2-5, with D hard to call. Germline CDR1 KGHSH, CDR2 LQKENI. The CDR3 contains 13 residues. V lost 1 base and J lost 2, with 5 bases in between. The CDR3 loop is CASSPLGQETQYF. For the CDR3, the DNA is TGTGCCAGCTCACCACTCGGACAAGAGACCCAGTACTTC.

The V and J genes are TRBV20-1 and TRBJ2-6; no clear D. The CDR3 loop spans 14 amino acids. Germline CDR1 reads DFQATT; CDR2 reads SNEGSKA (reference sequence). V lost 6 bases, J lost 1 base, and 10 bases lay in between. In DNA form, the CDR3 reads TGCAGTGCCCCCCCGAGATCTGGGGCCAACGTCCTGACTTTC. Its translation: CSAPPRSGANVLTF.

This CDR3 is CASKRGISYNSPLHF. The CDR3 DNA sequence: TGTGCCAGCAAGCGGGGGATCTCCTATAATTCACCCCTCCACTTT. The chain employs TRBV12-3 or TRBV12-4 and TRBJ1-6; D is perhaps TRBD1 (5 bases). V dropped 7 bases and J dropped 0 bases, with 10 bases sitting between them. The CDR3 has 15 amino acids.

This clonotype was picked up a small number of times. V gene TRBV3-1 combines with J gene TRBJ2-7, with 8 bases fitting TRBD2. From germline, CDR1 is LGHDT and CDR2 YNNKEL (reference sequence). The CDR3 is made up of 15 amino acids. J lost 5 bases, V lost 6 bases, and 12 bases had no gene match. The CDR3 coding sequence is TGTGCCAGCAGTCCTGGACCGGGACTAGACGACGAGCAGTACTTC. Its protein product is CASSPGPGLDDEQYF.

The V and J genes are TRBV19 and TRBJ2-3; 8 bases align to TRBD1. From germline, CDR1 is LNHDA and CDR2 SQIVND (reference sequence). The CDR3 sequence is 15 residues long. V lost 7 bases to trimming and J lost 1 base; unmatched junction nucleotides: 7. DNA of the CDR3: TGTGCCAGTAATCTACAGGGGGGAGGCACAGATACGCAGTATTTT. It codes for CASNLQGGGTDTQYF.

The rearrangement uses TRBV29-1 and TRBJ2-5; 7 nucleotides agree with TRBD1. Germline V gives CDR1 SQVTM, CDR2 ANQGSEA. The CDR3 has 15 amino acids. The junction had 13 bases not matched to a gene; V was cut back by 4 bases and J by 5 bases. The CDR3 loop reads CSVGEVTGIGETQYF. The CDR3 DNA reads TGCAGCGTTGGAGAGGTGACAGGGATAGGGGAGACCCAGTACTTC.

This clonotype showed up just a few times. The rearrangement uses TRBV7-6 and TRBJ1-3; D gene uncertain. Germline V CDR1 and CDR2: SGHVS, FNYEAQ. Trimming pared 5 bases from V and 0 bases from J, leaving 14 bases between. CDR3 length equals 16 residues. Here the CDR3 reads CASSQGPATSGNTIYF. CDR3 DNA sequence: TGTGCCAGCAGCCAAGGGCCGGCTACCTCTGGAAACACCATATATTTT. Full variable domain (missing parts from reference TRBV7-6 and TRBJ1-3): GAGVSQSPRYKVTKRGQDVALRCDPISGHVSLYWYRQALGQGPEFLTYFNYEAQQDKSGLPNDRFSAERPEGSISTLTIQRTEQRDSAMYRCASSQGPATSGNTIYFGEGSWLTVV.

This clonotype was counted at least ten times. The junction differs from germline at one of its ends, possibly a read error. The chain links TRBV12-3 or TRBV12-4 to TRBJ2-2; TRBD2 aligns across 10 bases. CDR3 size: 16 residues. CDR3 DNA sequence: TGCGCCAGCAGCTTCAGACTAGCGGGGAACACCGGGGAGCTGTTTTTT. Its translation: CASSFRLAGNTGELFF.

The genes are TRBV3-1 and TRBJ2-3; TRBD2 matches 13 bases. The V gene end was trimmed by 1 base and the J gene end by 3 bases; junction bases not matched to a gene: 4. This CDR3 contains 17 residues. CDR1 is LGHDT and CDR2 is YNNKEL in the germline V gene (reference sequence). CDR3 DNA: TGTGCCAGCAGCCAAGTCGCACTAGCGGGGGGGACAGATACGCAGTATTTT. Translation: CASSQVALAGGTDTQYF.

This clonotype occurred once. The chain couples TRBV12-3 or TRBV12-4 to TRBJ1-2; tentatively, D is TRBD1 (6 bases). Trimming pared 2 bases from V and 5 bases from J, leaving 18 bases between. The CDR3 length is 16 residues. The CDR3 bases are TGTGCCAGCAGTTTATTCGATGGGGGGCTTCGTTATGGCTACACCTTC. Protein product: CASSLFDGGLRYGYTF.